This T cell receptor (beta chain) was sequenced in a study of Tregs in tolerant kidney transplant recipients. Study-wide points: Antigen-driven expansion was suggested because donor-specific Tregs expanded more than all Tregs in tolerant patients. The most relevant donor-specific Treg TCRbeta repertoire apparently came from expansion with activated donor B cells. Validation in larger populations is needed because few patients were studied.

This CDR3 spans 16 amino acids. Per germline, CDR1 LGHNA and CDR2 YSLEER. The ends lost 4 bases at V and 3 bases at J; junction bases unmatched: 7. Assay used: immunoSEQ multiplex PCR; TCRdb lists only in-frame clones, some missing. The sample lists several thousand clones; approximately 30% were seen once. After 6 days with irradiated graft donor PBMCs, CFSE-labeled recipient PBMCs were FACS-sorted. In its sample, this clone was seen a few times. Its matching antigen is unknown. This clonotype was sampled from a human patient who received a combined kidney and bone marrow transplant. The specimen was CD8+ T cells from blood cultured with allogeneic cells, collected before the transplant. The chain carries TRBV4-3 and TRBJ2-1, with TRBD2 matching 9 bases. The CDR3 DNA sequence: TGCGCCAGCAGCCGAGAAATAGCGGGGGTCTACAATGAGCAGTTCTTC. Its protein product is CASSREIAGVYNEQFF.